This T cell receptor beta chain was documented in a study of shared clonotypes between healthy human individuals. The wider study: There were three CD4 naive, three CD4 memory, two CD8 naive and one CD8 memory plates per donor.

Generated by immunoSEQ multiplex PCR, the TCRdb table keeps only in-frame clones and is missing some. This table holds 1 million to 1.2 million clones, approximately 80% found once. With respect to this clone: The same CDR3 also results from other DNA sequences found in this sample.

This CDR3 spans 14 amino acids. Germline CDR1 reads SGHRS; CDR2 reads YFSETQ. V was pared by 0 bases and J by 1 base, with 4 bases between. Sequencing was carried out using memory CD4+ T cells from PBMCs. Subset indicated: CD45RA-negative fraction. The V gene is TRBV5-1, the J gene TRBJ2-2; D ambiguous. This clonotype was obtained from a man aged 18-30 years in good health. Some clones in this sample may be carry-over from other donors' samples. CDR3 bases: TGCGCCAGCAGCTTGGTGGTGAACACCGGGGAGCTGTTTTTT. Amino acids: CASSLVVNTGELFF.